Given below is one T cell receptor beta chain in context. Its specificity is unknown. Libraries were prepared by immunoSEQ multiplex PCR; TCRdb keeps only in-frame clonotypes and omits some of them. The data show some 120,000 clones, 89% seen once. V was trimmed by 2 bases and J by 6 bases, leaving 22 bases between them. The CDR3 sequence is 17 residues long. The V gene's germline CDR1 is SGDLS and CDR2 YYNGEE. This sample was included in a study of T cell responses to AZD1222 COVID-19 vaccine. Overall study results and limits: Two AZD1222 doses significantly raised spike-specific TCR breadth and depth over controls. Unmutated variant regions are reportedly the target of nearly half of TCRs that are spike-specific. Mapped onto spike, vaccine-associated CD4 TCRs spanned it and were dominant at 160-218 and 743-854. The sample set comprised mostly white British donors with more females, and clonal diversity was possibly underestimated.

The sequences come from peripheral blood, collected 28 days after the second AZD1222 dose. The clonotype was recovered from an adult who received the AZD1222 COVID-19 vaccine. V and J are TRBV9 and TRBJ2-3; D may be TRBD2 (5 bases). CDR3: CASSVQGSPGGGDTQYF. CDR3 sequence (DNA): TGTGCCAGCAGCGTCCAAGGCTCTCCTGGAGGTGGCGATACGCAGTATTTT.